A selection of T cell receptor beta chains follows, all from one sample in a study of blood T cell repertoires in COVID-19. Generated by immunoSEQ multiplex PCR, the TCRdb table keeps only in-frame clones and is missing some. Among about 320,000 clones, approximately 90% were seen once, and the ten largest hold 8.9%. The sequenced sample consisted of PBMCs or T cells enriched from blood (not recorded which). These TCRs come from a young woman who had recovered from COVID-19. Each CDR3 is given with its conserved first and last residue. D genes are given only for firm matches. Part of the rows lack a size; the others show once, few, many or a class for expanded clones.

D gene	J gene	V gene	clone size	CDR3 protein	CDR3 DNA
.	TRBJ1-2	TRBV27	.	CASSLTGNGYTF	TGTGCCAGCAGTTTAACAGGGAACGGCTACACCTTC
.	TRBJ1-1	TRBV7-2	.	CASSLVVFVGGRAEAFF	TGTGCCAGCAGCTTAGTGGTTTTTGTAGGGGGTAGGGCTGAAGCTTTCTTT
TRBD2	TRBJ2-5	TRBV12-5	.	CASGSGTMGQETQYF	TGTGCTAGTGGTTCCGGGACTATGGGGCAAGAGACCCAGTACTTC
TRBD1	TRBJ1-2	TRBV30	.	CAWSVQGDTHYTF	TGTGCCTGGAGTGTACAGGGGGACACACACTACACCTTC
TRBD1	TRBJ2-5	TRBV29-1	once	CSVERDRGLETQYF	TGCAGCGTTGAACGTGACAGGGGGCTAGAGACCCAGTACTTC
.	TRBJ1-2	TRBV6-5	.	CASSLVEVGYTF	TGTGCCAGCAGTCTCGTTGAGGTGGGCTACACCTTC
.	TRBJ2-1	TRBV5-6	.	CASSWWDTYSYNEQFF	TGTGCCAGCAGCTGGTGGGACACCTACTCCTACAATGAGCAGTTCTTC
TRBD1	TRBJ1-2	TRBV18	.	CASSPTGGDGYTF	TGTGCCAGCTCACCTACAGGGGGCGATGGCTACACCTTC
.	TRBJ1-1	TRBV19	.	CARYPKDRNTEAFF	TGTGCCAGGTATCCAAAAGACAGGAACACTGAAGCTTTCTTT
.	TRBJ1-6	TRBV18	.	CASSPVLVENNSPLHF	TGTGCCAGCTCACCGGTCTTGGTAGAAAATAATTCACCCCTCCACTTT
TRBD1	TRBJ1-2	TRBV6-5	.	CASSSESGGPGYTF	TGTGCCAGCAGTTCAGAGTCAGGGGGCCCTGGCTACACCTTC
.	TRBJ1-4	TRBV5-1	.	CASSLDRANEKLFF	TGCGCCAGCAGCTTGGACAGGGCTAATGAAAAACTGTTTTTT
TRBD2	TRBJ2-1	TRBV4-3	.	CASSQVLAGDNEQFF	TGCGCCAGCAGCCAAGTCCTGGCGGGGGATAATGAGCAGTTCTTC
.	TRBJ1-1	TRBV3-1/TRBV3-2	.	CASSQGGGNTEAFF	TGTGCCAGCAGCCAAGGGGGGGGGAACACTGAAGCTTTCTTT
.	TRBJ2-7	TRBV7-2	once	CASSLSSGHYEQYF	TGTGCCAGCAGCTTAAGTTCAGGGCACTACGAGCAGTACTTC
.	TRBJ1-1	TRBV6-9	.	CASSYSLWQGCTEAFF	TGTGCCAGCAGTTATTCCCTCTGGCAGGGGTGCACTGAAGCTTTCTTT
TRBD1	TRBJ2-5	TRBV9	once	CASSVGGQGAQYF	TGTGCCAGCAGCGTAGGGGGACAGGGGGCCCAGTACTTC
.	TRBJ1-6	TRBV7-2	.	CASSLSASGVIGSPLHF	TGTGCCAGCAGCTTAAGTGCGTCAGGGGTAATCGGTTCACCCCTCCACTTT
.	TRBJ1-5	TRBV6-4	.	CASRSGRGSNQPQHF	TGTGCCAGCAGATCCGGACGGGGAAGCAATCAGCCCCAGCATTTT
TRBD2	TRBJ2-1	TRBV28	once	CASSGSGGAYNEQFF	TGTGCCAGCAGTGGAAGCGGGGGGGCGTATAATGAGCAGTTCTTC
TRBD2	TRBJ2-1	TRBV7-7	.	CASSLVPISGRAQPYNEQFF	TGTGCCAGCAGCTTAGTACCCATTAGCGGGAGGGCCCAACCTTACAATGAGCAGTTCTTC
.	TRBJ2-1	TRBV4-2	.	CASSQPPWRGSNEQFF	TGTGCCAGCAGCCAACCCCCATGGCGGGGCAGCAATGAGCAGTTCTTC
TRBD1	TRBJ1-5	TRBV5-1	.	CASSITGAEQPQHF	TGCGCCAGCTCTATTACAGGGGCAGAGCAGCCCCAGCATTTT
.	TRBJ1-2	TRBV6-5	once	CASSYSRAGGGYGYTF	TGTGCCAGCAGTTACTCACGGGCTGGCGGGGGCTATGGCTACACCTTC
TRBD2	TRBJ2-1	TRBV7-9	many	CASSRLAGVGNEQFF	TGTGCCAGCAGCCGCCTAGCGGGGGTGGGCAATGAGCAGTTCTTC
.	TRBJ1-5	TRBV19	.	CASSIAVYQPQHF	TGTGCCAGTAGTATAGCAGTATATCAGCCCCAGCATTTT